This TCR beta chain is drawn from a study of post-analysis software for immune sequencing data. Study-wide results and limits: About 5 TRBV segments were more frequent in patients than controls; TRBV5-6, TRBV5-1 and TRBV20-1 belonged to this group.

Sequencing libraries made from TCR beta cDNA carried unique molecular identifiers. TCRdb recomputed calls from the PCR reads with MiXCR, one row per CDR3 protein. The table shows a few hundred thousand distinct CDR3 sequences, with around 34% occurring only once. Germline loops: CDR1 SGDLS, CDR2 YYNGEE. V was trimmed by 0 bases and J by 0 bases, leaving 7 bases between them. The CDR3 runs to 15 residues. This clonotype has at least ten counts. Its specificity is not known. The TCR comes from a girl under 18 with multiple sclerosis. What was sequenced was blood. The chain joins TRBV9 to TRBJ2-1; D ambiguous. The CDR3 nucleotides read TGTGCCAGCAGCGTAGACCCGAGCTCCTACAATGAGCAGTTCTTC. Translating gives CASSVDPSSYNEQFF.